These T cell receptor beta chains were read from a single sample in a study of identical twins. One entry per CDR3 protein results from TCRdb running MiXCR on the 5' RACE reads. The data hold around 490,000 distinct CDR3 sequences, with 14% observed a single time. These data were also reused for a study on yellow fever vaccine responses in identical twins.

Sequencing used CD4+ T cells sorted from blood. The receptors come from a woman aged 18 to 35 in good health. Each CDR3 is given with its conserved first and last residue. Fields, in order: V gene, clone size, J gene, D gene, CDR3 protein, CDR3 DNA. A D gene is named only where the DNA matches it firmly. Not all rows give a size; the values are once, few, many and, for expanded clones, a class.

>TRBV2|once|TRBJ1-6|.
CATQGIEYNSPLHF
TGTGCCACCCAGGGGATCGAATATAATTCACCCCTCCACTTT
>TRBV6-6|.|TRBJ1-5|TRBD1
CASGLQGAQPQHF
TGTGCCAGCGGATTACAGGGGGCCCAGCCCCAGCATTTT
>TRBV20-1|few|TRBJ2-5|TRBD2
CSAQNSGGASETQYF
TGCAGTGCTCAAAATAGCGGGGGGGCCTCTGAGACCCAGTACTTC
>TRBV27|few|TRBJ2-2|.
CASRSRETNTGELFF
TGTGCCAGCAGAAGTCGGGAGACGAACACCGGGGAGCTGTTTTTT
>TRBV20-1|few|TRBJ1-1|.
CSARRGSLTANTEAFF
TGCAGTGCTAGGAGAGGTAGCCTCACGGCGAACACTGAAGCTTTCTTT
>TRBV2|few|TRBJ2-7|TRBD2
CASSSLAFPLGAYEQYF
TGTGCCAGCAGTTCACTAGCGTTCCCTCTGGGGGCCTACGAGCAGTACTTC
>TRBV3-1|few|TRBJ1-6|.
CASSQFAAGEGSPLHF
TGTGCCAGCAGCCAATTCGCGGCAGGGGAGGGCTCACCCCTCCACTTT
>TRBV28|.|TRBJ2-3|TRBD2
CASSFSGGASTDTQYF
TGTGCCAGCAGTTTTAGCGGGGGGGCTAGCACAGATACGCAGTATTTT
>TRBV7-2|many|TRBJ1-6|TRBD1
CASSRRDSNSYSSPLHF
TGTGCCAGCAGCAGGCGGGACAGCAATTCCTACTCCTCACCCCTCCACTTT
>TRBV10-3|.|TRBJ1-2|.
CAISTGFQTNYGYTF
TGTGCCATCAGCACAGGGTTCCAAACTAACTATGGCTACACCTTC
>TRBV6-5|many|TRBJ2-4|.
CASSYLVTAKNIQYF
TGTGCCAGCAGTTACTTAGTGACGGCGAAAAACATTCAGTACTTC
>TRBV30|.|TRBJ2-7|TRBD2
CACPGGEAQNYEQYF
TGTGCCTGCCCCGGGGGGGAAGCGCAAAACTACGAGCAGTACTTC
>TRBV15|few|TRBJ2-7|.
CATSRDKSGQSVSYEQYF
TGTGCCACCAGCAGAGATAAGAGCGGACAGTCCGTCTCCTACGAGCAGTACTTC
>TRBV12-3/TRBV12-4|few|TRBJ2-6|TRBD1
CASRRDRGSGANVLTF
TGTGCCAGCAGGAGGGACAGGGGCTCTGGGGCCAACGTCCTGACTTTC
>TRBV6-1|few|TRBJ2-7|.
CASRFDSPSYQSYEQYF
TGTGCCAGCAGGTTCGACAGCCCAAGTTATCAGTCCTACGAGCAGTACTTC
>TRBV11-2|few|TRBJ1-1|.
CASSLTRGGGRTEAFF
TGTGCCAGCAGCTTGACCCGGGGAGGGGGGAGGACTGAAGCTTTCTTT
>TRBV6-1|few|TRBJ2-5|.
CASKSPLGQGETQYF
TGTGCCAGCAAGTCTCCGCTCGGGCAAGGAGAGACCCAGTACTTC
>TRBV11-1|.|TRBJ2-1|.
CASSLGFDGKSSYNEQFF
TGTGCCAGCAGCTTAGGATTTGACGGGAAGAGCTCCTACAATGAGCAGTTCTTC
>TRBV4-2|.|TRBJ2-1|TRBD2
CASSQDLRLAGSNEQFF
TGTGCCAGCAGCCAAGACTTGAGACTAGCGGGATCGAATGAGCAGTTCTTC
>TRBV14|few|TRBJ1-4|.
CASSQDPGAREKLFF
TGTGCCAGCAGCCAAGATCCGGGGGCGAGGGAAAAACTGTTTTTT
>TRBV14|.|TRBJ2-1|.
CASRSGYESPFGEQFF
TGTGCCAGCAGGAGCGGGTACGAGTCGCCTTTTGGTGAGCAGTTCTTC
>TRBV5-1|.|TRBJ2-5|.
CASSLGSGVGANQETQYF
TGCGCCAGCAGCTTGGGCTCGGGTGTAGGGGCGAACCAAGAGACCCAGTACTTC
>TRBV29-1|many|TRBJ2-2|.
CSAAVTGELFF
TGCAGCGCCGCGGTCACCGGGGAGCTGTTTTTT
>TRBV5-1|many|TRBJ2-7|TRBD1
CASSFTGAGGSYEQYF
TGCGCCAGCAGCTTTACAGGGGCGGGCGGCTCCTACGAGCAGTACTTC
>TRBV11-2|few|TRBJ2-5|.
CASSATSDQYF
TGTGCCAGCAGCGCCACCTCGGACCAGTACTTC
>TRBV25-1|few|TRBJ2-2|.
CASSEFAGTTSVGRELFF
TGTGCCAGCAGTGAATTCGCCGGGACAACATCGGTTGGCCGGGAGCTGTTTTTT
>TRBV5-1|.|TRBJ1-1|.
CASSPLSDSNTEAFF
TGCGCCAGCAGCCCCCTGTCGGATTCGAACACTGAAGCTTTCTTT
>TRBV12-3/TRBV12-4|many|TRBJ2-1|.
CASGGGGSYNEQFF
TGTGCCAGCGGGGGTGGGGGGTCCTACAATGAGCAGTTCTTC